This TCR beta chain came from a study of T cell repertoires in cytomegalovirus infection. Overall study context: Carrying CMV and the relevant HLA type showed in public TCR beta signatures.

Whole-study results and caveats: Clonotype analysis showed dominance of the ex vivo response by HLA-C-restricted CMV-specific TCR beta clonotypes. Summed frequency of public TCR beta families distinguished CMV carriers with the relevant HLA.

This clonotype was detected ten times or more. The antigen is unknown. The length of the CDR3 is 15 residues. The germline gives CDR1 SGHTA, CDR2 FQGNSA. Germline trimming cut 5 bases from V and 4 bases from J; bases unmatched to any gene: 4. Using its own MiXCR run on the reads, TCRdb lists one record per CDR3 protein. This sample has about 80,000 distinct CDR3 sequences, with roughly 3.5% found just once. The sequencing sample was made of PBMCs. This chain joins TRBV7-2 and TRBJ2-2, with TRBD2 identical over 10 bases. The receptor was derived from a human donor in good health (CMV status not recorded). Some clones in this sample may be carry-over from other donors' samples. This CDR3 reads CASSPQRGGTGELFF. CDR3 DNA: TGTGCCAGCAGCCCTCAGCGGGGGGGCACCGGGGAGCTGTTTTTT.